The subject of this entry is one TCR beta chain. This sample stems from a study of T cell changes during pregnancy in multiple sclerosis. Germline V gene lookup returns CDR1 SGDLS and CDR2 YYNGEE. The CDR3 length is 16 residues. The junction had 6 bases not matched to a gene; V was cut back by 4 bases and J by 0 bases. This table comes from immunoSEQ multiplex PCR, and its TCRdb copy is limited to in-frame clones, with some not included. The sample lists around 72,000 clones; around 92% were seen once. Here the sequenced sample was peripheral blood, taken in the third trimester of pregnancy. This clonotype was obtained from a female donor in good health, enrolled as a control in a pregnancy study. The chain is built from TRBV9 and TRBJ2-1; TRBD2 matches 8 bases. The CDR3 loop is CASSRSSGSSYNEQFF. The CDR3 coding sequence is TGTGCCAGCAGCCGTTCTAGCGGGTCCTCCTACAATGAGCAGTTCTTC.